The rows below give T cell receptor beta chains drawn from one sample of a study of cytomegalovirus exposure and HLA in healthy donors. Only in-frame clones appear in the TCRdb table, and some are missing; sequencing was by immunoSEQ multiplex PCR. The table records 270,000 or so clones, about nine tenths of them present only once. The sequenced material came from PBMCs. Every receptor here comes from a man aged 35 to 55 in good health and CMV-seropositive. Both conserved end residues are part of each CDR3. The D gene is left open where the match is weak. A clone size is listed for some rows: how often the clone was seen (once, few, many), or a class if it is expanded.

>TRBJ2-7|TRBD2|once|TRBV5-1
TGCGCCAGCAGACAGGGACTAGCGGGAGGTGTCGAGCAGTACTTC
CASRQGLAGGVEQYF
>TRBJ1-4|.|.|TRBV19
TGTGCCAGTAGTATTGGCCAGACTAATGAAAAACTGTTTTTT
CASSIGQTNEKLFF
>TRBJ1-2|TRBD1|.|TRBV5-4
TGTGCCAGCAGCTTGGGGACAGGCTATGGCTACACCTTC
CASSLGTGYGYTF
>TRBJ1-1|TRBD1|few|TRBV10-3
TGTGCCATCAGTGAAAACAGGGGGCGAAGAGCTTTCTTT
CAISENRGRRAFF
>TRBJ2-7|.|.|TRBV29-1
TGCAGCGTTCGCGGTACTACCTACGAGCAGTACTTC
CSVRGTTYEQYF
>TRBJ1-1|TRBD1|few|TRBV4-1
TGCGCCAGCAGCCATCCACACAGGGGCACTGAAGCTTTCTTT
CASSHPHRGTEAFF
>TRBJ1-2|.|.|TRBV4-1
TGCGCCAGCAGCCAAGGGAGGGGATCTCCCACAAACTATGGCTACACCTTC
CASSQGRGSPTNYGYTF
>TRBJ2-7|TRBD2|.|TRBV7-9
TGTGCCAGCAGCTTAGTCCGGGGGGATCCCGAGCAGTACTTC
CASSLVRGDPEQYF
>TRBJ2-1|TRBD1|once|TRBV7-9
TGTGCCAGCAGCTTCTTACAGGGGACCTACAATGAGCAGTTCTTC
CASSFLQGTYNEQFF
>TRBJ1-1|.|.|TRBV4-1
TGCGCCAGCAGCCAACCCCTGGCAGATTGGATGGGGGGTACTGAAGCTTTCTTT
CASSQPLADWMGGTEAFF
>TRBJ1-2|.|.|TRBV4-2
TGTGCCAGCAGCCAAGATGGTGGGTCAGGTGACTATGGCTACACCTTC
CASSQDGGSGDYGYTF
>TRBJ2-7|TRBD2|.|TRBV29-1
TGCAACGTTGACGGACTAGCGGGGTACGAGCAGTACTTC
CNVDGLAGYEQYF
>TRBJ2-3|.|.|TRBV15
TGTGCCACCAGCATGGGCGCGCCTAGCACAGATACGCAGTATTTT
CATSMGAPSTDTQYF
>TRBJ2-5|.|.|TRBV2
TGTGCCAGCAATGCGGCTAGCGAAGAGACCCAGTACTTC
CASNAASEETQYF
>TRBJ1-2|TRBD1|once|TRBV27
TGTGCCAGCAGTTCCAGGGGGTCGGTTGGCTACACCTTC
CASSSRGSVGYTF
>TRBJ1-2|.|.|TRBV11-2
TGTGCCAGCAGCCTCGGACAGCCCTCTAACTATGGCTACACCTTC
CASSLGQPSNYGYTF
>TRBJ1-2|TRBD1|.|TRBV4-1
TGCGCCAGCAGCCAAGACCCGGACAGGGAGTTTTATGGCTACACCTTC
CASSQDPDREFYGYTF
>TRBJ2-7|TRBD2|.|TRBV5-1
TGCGCCAGCAGCCTCCAGAGCGGGAGGGCCTACGAGCAGTACTTC
CASSLQSGRAYEQYF
>TRBJ2-5|TRBD2|once|TRBV5-1
TGCGCCAGCAGCACCTGGACTAGCGGGAGTGAGACCCAGTACTTC
CASSTWTSGSETQYF
>TRBJ1-1|.|.|TRBV15
TGTGCCACCAGCAGAGACAGGGGTTCGCGGCACACTGAAGCTTTCTTT
CATSRDRGSRHTEAFF
>TRBJ2-2|TRBD2|.|TRBV5-6
TGTGCCAGCAGCCCCCGACTAGCGGGAAAGGCCGGGGAGCTGTTTTTT
CASSPRLAGKAGELFF
>TRBJ2-2|.|.|TRBV4-3
TGCGCCAGCAGCCAGGGGGGAGCGTGGACCGGGGAGCTGTTTTTT
CASSQGGAWTGELFF
>TRBJ1-1|TRBD1|once|TRBV4-2
TGTGCCAGCAGCCGAGAGACAGGGCGCACTGAAGCTTTCTTT
CASSRETGRTEAFF
>TRBJ2-4|TRBD2|.|TRBV29-1
TGCAGCGTTGCGACTAGCGTCAAAAACATTCAGTACTTC
CSVATSVKNIQYF
>TRBJ2-5|TRBD2|.|TRBV5-1
TGCGCCAGCAGCTCGGGACTAGCGGGGTGGGAGACCCAGTACTTC
CASSSGLAGWETQYF
>TRBJ1-1|.|.|TRBV7-2
TGTGCCAGCAGCTTAAGTGGGGGGGGAATGAGCACTGAAGCTTTCTTT
CASSLSGGGMSTEAFF
>TRBJ2-7|TRBD2|few|TRBV6-5
TGTGCCAGCGGGAAACTAGCGGGAGGGCCGTACGAGCAGTACTTC
CASGKLAGGPYEQYF
>TRBJ2-7|TRBD2|once|TRBV7-8
TGTGCCAGCAGCTCAACTAGCGGGAGTGACTACGAGCAGTACTTC
CASSSTSGSDYEQYF
>TRBJ2-1|TRBD1|once|TRBV11-2
TGTGCCAGCAGCTCCGGGACAGGAGACTACAATGAGCAGTTCTTC
CASSSGTGDYNEQFF
>TRBJ2-5|TRBD2|.|TRBV5-4
TGTGCCAGCAGCTTCTTGACTAGCGGGAGGATGGAGGGAGAGACCCAGTACTTC
CASSFLTSGRMEGETQYF
>TRBJ2-1|TRBD2|.|TRBV27
TGTGCCAGCAGTTTATTCCTCGGTACTGCGGGAGGATCCAATGAGCAGTTCTTC
CASSLFLGTAGGSNEQFF
>TRBJ2-3|.|.|TRBV29-1
TGCAGCGTTGTGGTGAGGGGGGGAGATACGCAGTATTTT
CSVVVRGGDTQYF
>TRBJ2-1|TRBD2|.|TRBV7-2
TGTGCCAGCAGCTTAAGCCCAGCGGGACTAGCGGGAGGGGACGAGTTCTTC
CASSLSPAGLAGGDEFF
>TRBJ2-1|TRBD2|.|TRBV4-2
TGTGCCAGCAGCCAAAACGAAGCGGGGGTCTACAATGAGCAGTTCTTC
CASSQNEAGVYNEQFF
>TRBJ2-1|TRBD2|.|TRBV2
TGTGCCAGCAGTGACGTAACTAGCGGGAGTGAAAATGAGCAGTTCTTC
CASSDVTSGSENEQFF
>TRBJ1-1|TRBD1|.|TRBV2
TGTGCCAGCAGTGCGGGACAGGGGATAGGTGAAGCTTTCTTT
CASSAGQGIGEAFF
>TRBJ2-3|TRBD1|.|TRBV27
TGTGCCAGCAGTTTCGGGACAGGGCCAGATACGCAGTATTTT
CASSFGTGPDTQYF
>TRBJ2-5|TRBD1|.|TRBV7-2
TGTGCCAGCAGCCAACGACAGGGCGCAGAGACCCAGTACTTC
CASSQRQGAETQYF
>TRBJ1-1|TRBD1|.|TRBV5-1
TGCGCCAGCAGCTTGTTACGGACAGGGGGCGCTTACACTGAAGCTTTCTTT
CASSLLRTGGAYTEAFF
>TRBJ2-2|TRBD1|.|TRBV6-9
TGTGCCAGCAGCCCCCCGGGACAGTTCCTCACCGGGGAGCTGTTTTTT
CASSPPGQFLTGELFF
>TRBJ1-5|.|once|TRBV28
TGTGCCAGCAGTGTCAGGGAGGGCAATCAGCCCCAGCATTTT
CASSVREGNQPQHF
>TRBJ2-7|TRBD1|.|TRBV9
TGTGCCAGCAGCGCCCGGGACAGCTCCTACGAGCAGTACTTC
CASSARDSSYEQYF
>TRBJ2-1|.|few|TRBV9
TGTGCCAGCAGCGTGGAGGGCTATGAGCAGTTCTTC
CASSVEGYEQFF
>TRBJ2-3|TRBD2|.|TRBV5-1
TGCGCCAGCAGCTCCCAGGGACTAGCGGGGTTCACAGATACGCAGTATTTT
CASSSQGLAGFTDTQYF
>TRBJ2-3|TRBD2|.|TRBV7-3
TGTGCCAGTCCACTAGCGGGAGGGCTCGGCACAGATACGCAGTATTTT
CASPLAGGLGTDTQYF
>TRBJ2-7|.|.|TRBV5-1
TGCGCCAGCAGCTTGAGGGACTCGAGCTCCTACGAGCAGTACTTC
CASSLRDSSSYEQYF
>TRBJ2-2|.|.|TRBV11-3
TGTGCCAGCAGCTTAGGGGACACCAGGGCCACCGGGGAGCTGTTTTTT
CASSLGDTRATGELFF
>TRBJ2-7|.|.|TRBV27
TGTGCCAGCAGTCAATTTATCGGGGGTTCCTACGAGCAGTACTTC
CASSQFIGGSYEQYF
>TRBJ1-5|.|.|TRBV6-5
TGTGCCAGCAGTTACTTTCCCAGGGCCGAAAATCAGCCCCAGCATTTT
CASSYFPRAENQPQHF
>TRBJ2-6|TRBD1|.|TRBV5-8
TGTGCCAGCAGCCCCGGACAGGGGCCAGGCAACGTCCTGACTTTC
CASSPGQGPGNVLTF
>TRBJ1-2|TRBD1|once|TRBV4-1
TGCGCCAGCAGACATACAGGGGGGAGCTATGGCTACACCTTC
CASRHTGGSYGYTF
>TRBJ2-7|.|.|TRBV6-4
TGTGCCAGCGGCCGAGCTACAGCGGTCCACGAGCAGTACTTC
CASGRATAVHEQYF
>TRBJ2-7|.|.|TRBV28
TGTGCCAGTACCACGGGCTCCTACGAGCAGTACTTC
CASTTGSYEQYF
>TRBJ2-5|TRBD1|.|TRBV28
TGTGCCAGCAGCTCCCCCCCGACAGGGCAAGAGACCCAGTACTTC
CASSSPPTGQETQYF
>TRBJ1-2|TRBD1|once|TRBV10-3
TGTGCCACCGGAACAGGGGACCTTGATGGCTACACCTTC
CATGTGDLDGYTF
>TRBJ1-1|.|few|TRBV10-2
TGCGCCAGCAGGATCGGGAGGAACACTGAAGCTTTCTTT
CASRIGRNTEAFF
>TRBJ2-3|.|.|TRBV6-1
TGTGCCAGCAGTGAATGGTGGGCAGCCACAGATACGCAGTATTTT
CASSEWWAATDTQYF